Below are 22 T cell receptor beta chains sequenced from a single sample in a study of blood T cell repertoires in COVID-19. The data were produced by immunoSEQ multiplex PCR, yet TCRdb's version contains in-frame clones alone and is incomplete. The data show about 64,000 clones, around 90% seen once. Sequencing was performed on peripheral blood. These receptors originate from a woman aged 55-70 years with COVID-19, enrolled during active disease.

J is TRBJ2-3 and V is TRBV5-1; no definite D call. This CDR3 region has 12 residues. Trimming removed 3 bases from V and 4 bases from J, with 6 bases in between. In germline, CDR1 is SGHRS, CDR2 YFSETQ. The CDR3 DNA reads TGCGCCAGCAGCTCGACTTCAGATACGCAGTATTTT. It yields the protein CASSSTSDTQYF. The variable domain in full, completed from reference TRBV5-1 and TRBJ2-3, reads KAGVTQTPRYLIKTRGQQVTLSCSPISGHRSVSWYQQTPGQGLQFLFEYFSETQRNKGNFPGRFSGRQFSNSRSEMNVSTLELGDSALYLCASSSTSDTQYFGPGTRLTVL.

The chain couples TRBV4-3 to TRBJ1-4, with D possibly TRBD1 on 5 matching bases. Looked up from germline, CDR1 is LGHNA and CDR2 is YSLEER. V lost 0 bases and J 8 bases, leaving 13 bases between the germline ends. This CDR3 spans 15 amino acids. CDR3 protein: CASSQDVGLSEKLFF. The CDR3 DNA reads TGCGCCAGCAGCCAAGACGTGGGGCTGAGCGAAAAACTGTTTTTT.

The chain links TRBV2 to TRBJ2-4; 11 bases are shared with TRBD1. Germline V CDR1 and CDR2: SNHLY, FYNNEI. Losses at the gene ends were 6 bases for V and 7 bases for J; bases not matched to a gene: 8. The CDR3 is made up of 15 amino acids. The CDR3 bases are TGTGCCAGCAGAGGGGGACAGGGGGACGGCAACATTCAGTACTTC. The encoded protein is CASRGGQGDGNIQYF.

V is TRBV11-3 and J is TRBJ2-5, with D possibly TRBD1 on 5 matching bases. V dropped 2 bases and J dropped 2 bases, with 12 bases sitting between them. CDR1 and CDR2 from the germline V gene are SGHNT and YENEEA. This CDR3 contains 15 residues. The CDR3 sequence: CASSLFGQGQETQYF. DNA for the CDR3: TGTGCCAGCAGCTTATTTGGCCAGGGACAAGAGACCCAGTACTTC.

The chain is built from TRBV3-1 (or the pseudogene TRBV3-2) and TRBJ1-5; D is unresolved. Looked up from germline, CDR1 is LGHDT and CDR2 is YNNKEL (reference sequence). V was clipped by 2 bases and J by 7 bases, with 12 bases between them. The CDR3 is made up of 14 amino acids. CDR3 protein: CASSQSQSYQPQHF. The DNA for the CDR3 is TGTGCCAGCAGCCAATCACAGTCATACCAGCCCCAGCATTTT.

V usage is TRBV28 and J usage is TRBJ2-3, with 12 bases aligning to TRBD2. The V and J ends lost 5 bases and 7 bases, in that order; junction bases with no gene match: 4. Germline CDR1 and CDR2: MDHEN and SYDVKM. The CDR3 extends over 14 amino acids. The CDR3 DNA reads as TGTGCCAGCAGTCCTAGCGGGAGGGCGAATACGCAGTATTTT. It translates to CASSPSGRANTQYF.

Note on this clone: A junction boundary mismatches the germline segment, possibly from a read error. CDR3 amino acids: CASSLGGSLDF. CDR3 coding DNA: TGTGCCAGCAGCTTAGGAGGATCGCTAGACTTC. The rearrangement joins TRBV13 to TRBJ2-7; D is undetermined. Looked up from germline, CDR1 is PRHDT and CDR2 is FYEKMQ (reference sequence). There are 11 residues in the CDR3.

V is TRBV4-3 and J is TRBJ1-5; a weak D match, TRBD1 (5 bases). Germline-derived CDR1 and CDR2 are LGHNA and YSLEER. The CDR3 is made up of 14 amino acids. The V end was cut by 4 bases, the J end by 7 bases, with 14 bases between. The CDR3 sequence is CASSLFRVRQPQHF. As DNA, the CDR3 is TGCGCCAGCAGCCTGTTCAGGGTCAGGCAGCCCCAGCATTTT.

The DNA of the CDR3 is TGTGCCAGCAGTCTTACCGGGACAGGGGAGACACCCCTCCACTTT. Protein product: CASSLTGTGETPLHF. This chain connects TRBV27 to TRBJ1-6, with 10 bases identical to TRBD1. J was trimmed by 11 bases and V by 5 bases; bases with no gene match: 9. This CDR3 spans 15 amino acids. The germline CDR1 and CDR2 sequences are MNHEY and SMNVEV (reference sequence).

The chain couples TRBV19 to TRBJ2-1; the match to TRBD1 covers 9 bases. CDR1 is LNHDA and CDR2 is SQIVND in the germline V gene (reference sequence). Germline trimming cut 9 bases from V and 7 bases from J; bases unmatched to any gene: 7. This CDR3 spans 13 amino acids. The CDR3 DNA reads TGTGCCAGCCACGCAGGGACAGGGAATGAGCAGTTCTTC. Translating it yields CASHAGTGNEQFF.

V gene TRBV19 combines with J gene TRBJ1-2; 12 nucleotides match TRBD1. CDR3 size: 15 residues. Germline V CDR1 and CDR2: LNHDA, SQIVND (reference sequence). The junction had 5 bases not matched to a gene; V was cut back by 5 bases and J by 4 bases. The CDR3 DNA reads as TGTGCCAGTAGTGACGGGACAGGGGGCGTCTATGGCTACACCTTC. This translates into CASSDGTGGVYGYTF.

The CDR3, as DNA: TGTGCCAGTAGTATAGGGAATTCGAGAGGGCAAGAGACCCAGTACTTC. Its protein is CASSIGNSRGQETQYF. The chain joins TRBV19 to TRBJ2-5, with D perhaps TRBD2 (5 bases). V lost 1 base to trimming and J lost 2 bases, with 14 bases between them. The CDR3 is made up of 16 amino acids. The germline CDR1 and CDR2 sequences are LNHDA and SQIVND (reference sequence).

The V gene is TRBV27, the J gene TRBJ1-3, with TRBD1 as a possible D gene (5 bases). Germline V gene data show CDR1 as MNHEY and CDR2 as SMNVEV (reference sequence). CDR3 length: 15 residues. The ends were cut back, 9 bases at V and 0 bases at J, with 15 bases in the middle. In nucleotides, the CDR3 is TGTGCCAGTACAGAGACAGCCGTCTCTGGAAACACCATATATTTT. It codes for CASTETAVSGNTIYF.

The chain recombines TRBV29-1 with TRBJ2-1; D is perhaps TRBD1 or TRBD2 (6 bases each). The CDR3 loop spans 13 amino acids. Trimming cost V 7 bases and J 3 bases, with 13 bases left between them. Germline assignment: CDR1 SQVTM and CDR2 ANQGSEA. CDR3 amino acids: CSGGARGYNEQFF. CDR3 in DNA: TGCAGCGGGGGGGCTCGGGGCTACAATGAGCAGTTCTTC.

The gene calls are TRBV7-8 and TRBJ2-1; possible D gene TRBD1, 6 bases. The V end was cut by 1 base, the J end by 3 bases, with 10 bases between. The germline gives CDR1 SGHVS, CDR2 FQNEAQ. The CDR3 loop spans 15 amino acids. Written as DNA, the CDR3 is TGTGCCAGCAGCTTAGTAGGGGGAGACTACAATGAGCAGTTCTTC. It encodes CASSLVGGDYNEQFF.

This chain uses TRBV7-8 with TRBJ1-3; no clear D gene. The V end was cut by 3 bases, the J end by 2 bases, with 11 bases between. The CDR3 contains 15 residues. Germline CDR1 and CDR2: SGHVS and FQNEAQ. CDR3 sequence reads: CASSLAGGTGNTIYF. The CDR3 nucleotides read TGTGCCAGCAGCTTGGCGGGAGGGACTGGAAACACCATATATTTT.

This clone was found once. CDR3 sequence: CASSQTESPEQYF. CDR3 sequence (DNA): TGCGCCAGCAGCCAAACCGAAAGCCCCGAGCAGTACTTC. J is TRBJ2-7 and V is TRBV5-1; D remains ambiguous. This CDR3 spans 13 amino acids. The V end was cut by 4 bases, the J end by 6 bases, with 14 bases between. CDR1 and CDR2 from the germline V gene are SGHRS and YFSETQ.

The chain joins TRBV3-1 (or the pseudogene TRBV3-2) to TRBJ1-1; 8 nucleotides line up with TRBD1. Germline CDR1 and CDR2: LGHDT and YNNKEL (reference sequence). V was clipped by 4 bases and J by 0 bases; unmatched bases: 4. This CDR3 is 15 amino acids long. The CDR3 is CASSLGTGMNTEAFF. The CDR3 coding sequence is TGTGCCAGCAGCCTGGGGACAGGAATGAACACTGAAGCTTTCTTT.

In its sample, this clone was seen once. The V and J genes are TRBV30 and TRBJ1-5; TRBD1 is a possible D gene (5 bases). Germline CDR1 and CDR2: GTSNPN and SVGIG (reference sequence). This CDR3 spans 14 amino acids. V was shortened by 2 bases and J by 5 bases, with 13 bases between the two germline ends. CDR3 in amino acids: CAWSLGQGDQPQHF. CDR3 DNA: TGTGCCTGGAGTTTGGGGCAGGGCGATCAGCCCCAGCATTTT.

This clone has a handful of counts. This rearrangement joins TRBV10-3 to TRBJ1-6; 9 nucleotides agree with TRBD1. V was pared by 7 bases and J by 7 bases, with 20 bases of the junction left unmatched. Looked up from germline, CDR1 is ENHRY and CDR2 is SYGVKD. The CDR3 length is 19 residues. This chain's CDR3 is CAITPRDRGEGLGNSPLHF. The DNA for the CDR3 is TGTGCCATCACTCCCAGAGACAGGGGGGAAGGGTTAGGGAATTCACCCCTCCACTTT.

The chain has TRBV7-2 and TRBJ2-3, with 8 bases fitting TRBD2. V trimming: 5 bases; J trimming: 6 bases; junction bases outside the gene matches: 4. The CDR3 is 13 amino acids. Germline V gene lookup returns CDR1 SGHTA and CDR2 FQGNSA. The CDR3 sequence is CASSVRLADTQYF. For the CDR3, the DNA is TGTGCCAGCAGCGTGCGACTAGCGGATACGCAGTATTTT. Together with reference TRBV7-2 and TRBJ2-3, the CDR3 gives the full variable domain: GAGVSQSPSNKVTEKGKDVELRCDPISGHTALYWYRQSLGQGLEFLIYFQGNSAPDKSGLPSDRFSAERTGGSVSTLTIQRTQQEDSAVYLCASSVRLADTQYFGPGTRLTVL.

The chain combines TRBV25-1 with TRBJ2-6; D is unclear. The CDR3 is 13 residues long. Per germline, CDR1 MGHDK and CDR2 SYGVNS. V lost 8 bases and J lost 0, with 5 bases in between. The CDR3 loop reads CASLLSGANVLTF. CDR3 DNA: TGTGCCAGCCTCCTCTCTGGGGCCAACGTCCTGACTTTC.